The rows below give T cell receptor beta chains drawn from one sample of a study of graft-versus-host responses after intestinal transplantation. TCRdb's copy holds only in-frame clones and misses some; the assay was immunoSEQ multiplex PCR. The top ten hold 1% to 1.5% of the sample, which has about 110,000 clones, 85% to 95% seen once. Their antigen targets remain unknown. Sequencing was performed on unstimulated CD8+ T cells sorted from spleen or lymph node cells, taken before transplant. The receptors come from a human donor who was the organ donor for an intestinal transplant. CDR3s include the opening cysteine and the closing phenylalanine or tryptophan. D genes are given only for firm matches. Size tells how often a clone was seen (once, few, many) or the class of an expanded clone, and some rows leave it out.

>TRBV6-5|.|.|TRBJ2-7
CASSTGTRNSYEQYF
TGTGCCAGCAGTACCGGGACACGTAACTCCTACGAGCAGTACTTC
>TRBV2|.|.|TRBJ2-1
CASRPLNGVLDEQFF
TGTGCCAGCAGGCCCTTAAACGGGGTTCTCGATGAGCAGTTCTTC
>TRBV19|.|.|TRBJ2-1
CASSLYPRRTYNEQFF
TGTGCCAGTAGTCTCTATCCCAGGAGAACCTACAATGAGCAGTTCTTC
>TRBV19|.|TRBD2|TRBJ2-1
CASSIILAGDNEQFF
TGTGCCAGTAGTATCATCCTAGCGGGAGACAATGAGCAGTTCTTC
>TRBV27|.|.|TRBJ2-1
CASSLGYGYNEQFF
TGTGCCAGCAGTTTAGGGTATGGGTACAATGAGCAGTTCTTC
>TRBV28|.|.|TRBJ1-2
CASSFSRPGGYTF
TGTGCCAGCAGTTTCAGCCGACCCGGGGGCTACACCTTC
>TRBV27|.|.|TRBJ2-5
CASREYRGALQETQYF
TGTGCCAGCAGAGAATATAGAGGAGCTCTCCAAGAGACCCAGTACTTC
>TRBV7-9|few|.|TRBJ2-3
CASNGGNTQYF
TGTGCCAGCAACGGAGGTAATACGCAGTATTTT
>TRBV7-3|.|.|TRBJ1-1
CASSGDGQKAFF
TGTGCCAGCAGCGGAGACGGGCAGAAAGCTTTCTTT
>TRBV5-1|.|.|TRBJ2-1
CASSLYGDRSYNEQFF
TGCGCCAGCAGCTTGTATGGGGATCGCTCCTACAATGAGCAGTTCTTC
>TRBV27|.|.|TRBJ1-5
CASSSPVGYSNQPQHF
TGTGCCAGCAGTTCCCCGGTCGGGTATAGCAATCAGCCCCAGCATTTT
>TRBV9|.|.|TRBJ1-1
CASQRDRLPNTEAFF
TGTGCCAGCCAACGCGACAGGCTCCCGAACACTGAAGCTTTCTTT
>TRBV6-6|.|.|TRBJ1-4
CASSYLGKLFF
TGTGCCAGCAGTTATCTAGGAAAACTGTTTTTT
>TRBV30|.|.|TRBJ2-3
CAWSGTGLLGTDTQYF
TGTGCCTGGAGCGGGACCGGACTCCTCGGCACAGATACGCAGTATTTT
>TRBV7-3|.|.|TRBJ1-5
CASSSRPPPVARTYSNQPQHF
TGTGCCAGCAGCTCAAGACCCCCACCCGTAGCACGGACTTATAGCAATCAGCCCCAGCATTTT
>TRBV6-5|.|TRBD1|TRBJ2-5
CASSPTGVLQETQYF
TGTGCCAGCAGCCCCACAGGGGTCCTCCAAGAGACCCAGTACTTC
>TRBV5-4|.|.|TRBJ2-1
CASSLRPGQAFYNEQFF
TGTGCCAGCAGCTTGCGACCAGGACAAGCCTTCTACAATGAGCAGTTCTTC
>TRBV9|.|.|TRBJ2-3
CASSRYSTDTQYF
TGTGCCAGCAGCCGGTACTCGACAGATACGCAGTATTTT
>TRBV4-1|.|TRBD2|TRBJ2-7
CASSQAHSTSGVYEQYF
TGCGCCAGCAGCCAAGCCCATTCGACTAGCGGAGTATACGAGCAGTACTTC
>TRBV5-4|.|TRBD1|TRBJ2-7
CASSPGQGDYEQYF
TGTGCCAGCAGCCCAGGACAGGGCGACTACGAGCAGTACTTC
>TRBV6-5|.|.|TRBJ2-5
CASSFFEARGETQYF
TGTGCCAGCAGTTTCTTCGAAGCTAGAGGAGAGACCCAGTACTTC
>TRBV27|.|TRBD2|TRBJ2-1
CASSLSGGWAYNEQFF
TGTGCCAGCAGTTTATCGGGGGGGTGGGCCTACAATGAGCAGTTCTTC
>TRBV6-5|.|.|TRBJ2-3
CASRDWAYGTQYF
TGTGCCAGCAGAGATTGGGCATATGGTACGCAGTATTTT
>TRBV15|.|TRBD2|TRBJ2-3
CAISTGLAGGDTQYF
TGTGCCATCTCTACGGGACTAGCGGGAGGAGATACGCAGTATTTT
>TRBV13|.|.|TRBJ2-5
CASSPEGETQYF
TGTGCCAGCAGCCCAGAGGGAGAGACCCAGTACTTC